The source of this T cell receptor (beta chain) is a study of blood T cell repertoires in COVID-19. Study context: Sites in the United States, Italy and Spain provided acute and convalescent COVID-19 samples. PBMCs, B-cell-depleted T cells, or T cells provided the cDNA or gDNA that made up the material.

Trimming shortened V by 4 bases and J by 4 bases, and 10 bases separated the two germline ends. Germline-derived CDR1 and CDR2 are LNHDA and SQIVND (reference sequence). This CDR3 is built from 13 residues. In the original processing: Amplifying reference gene primers gave estimates of nucleated cell counts. The protocol was immunoSEQ multiplex PCR, while the TCRdb copy is restricted to in-frame clones and leaves out a portion. V and J calls and clone size come straight from that table; D and trimming were deduced from the DNA. The table shows 170,000 or so clones, with about 87% occurring only once.

The source material was peripheral blood. This TCR was sampled from a man between 40 and 49 years old with active or convalescent COVID-19. The V gene is TRBV19, the J gene TRBJ1-1; maybe TRBD1 (5 bases). CDR3: CASSKGQVTEAFF. CDR3 nucleotide sequence: TGTGCCAGTAGTAAGGGGCAGGTCACTGAAGCTTTCTTT.